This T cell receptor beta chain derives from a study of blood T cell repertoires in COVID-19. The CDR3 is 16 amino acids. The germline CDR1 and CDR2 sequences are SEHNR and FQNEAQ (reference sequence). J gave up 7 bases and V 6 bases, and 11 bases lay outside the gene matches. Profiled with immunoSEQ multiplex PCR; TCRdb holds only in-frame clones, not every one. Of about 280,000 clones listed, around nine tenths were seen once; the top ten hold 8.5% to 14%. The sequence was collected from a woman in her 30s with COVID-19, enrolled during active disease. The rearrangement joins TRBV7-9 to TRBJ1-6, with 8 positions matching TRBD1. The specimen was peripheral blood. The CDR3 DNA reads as TGTGCCAGCAGTTCATCCGGGACAGGTCTAAATTCACCCCTCCACTTT. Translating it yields CASSSSGTGLNSPLHF.